The source of this T cell receptor beta chain is a study of T cells in Graves' hyperthyroidism and ophthalmopathy (dated by TCRdb to about 2019). In the study overall: Peripheral blood samples were taken at the time of initial diagnosis, prior to any treatment. A discovery cohort of roughly 100 patients, about 43 with Graves' ophthalmopathy and about 58 with stable Graves' hyperthyroidism, was used to find distinguishing TCR V-J signatures. Prospective prediction of ophthalmopathy was tested in an independent validation cohort of some 19 hyperthyroidism patients and 17 patients who later progressed to ophthalmopathy. For training and testing, the 100 or so patients in the discovery cohort were randomly divided in a 7:3 ratio. The study also compared thyroid tissue and blood T-cell repertoires from about 6 Graves' hyperthyroidism patients. After sampling, hyperthyroidism patients received methimazole starting at 30 mg daily, and ophthalmopathy patients received high-dose intravenous methylprednisolone. According to the paper, TCR Vbeta CDR3 sequencing was carried out on over 130 peripheral blood samples, which came from 40 to 45 ophthalmopathy, around 74 hyperthyroidism and about 17 progressor patients. What the authors observed across the whole study: In validation, progression to ophthalmopathy was predicted by the model with around 70% sensitivity and just over 72% specificity, a median of about 6.4 months before onset. Most expanded thyroid clonotypes (frequency above 0.001) were also detected in blood, suggesting blood repertoires may reflect thyroid immune responses. In cross-validation, a model built on a 13 V-J signature told ophthalmopathy apart from stable hyperthyroidism with just under 90% sensitivity and about 81% specificity, and in testing the same model reached 80%/75%. Sample size was not statistically predetermined, and investigators were not blinded to group allocation.

The trim is 1 base for V and 6 bases for J, with a gap of 13 bases between the germline ends. Per the germline V gene (reference sequence), GTSNPN is the CDR1 and SVGIG is the CDR2. Reading from cysteine to phenylalanine, the CDR3 counts 13 amino acids. The sequence is cut down to CDR3 DNA, 39 bases in frame from base 1. Moderately to severely active disease, a Clinical Activity Score of at least 3, a NOSPECS grade of at least 4, and a duration under 3 months were present in ophthalmopathy patients. Patients with uncontrolled infections, other autoimmune diseases, pregnancy or lactation were excluded. Diagnoses were based on clinical symptoms, serum thyroxine and TRAb, thyroid ultrasound and orbital computed tomography. PBMCs were isolated from about 9.2 ml of fresh peripheral blood by Ficoll-Paque density gradient centrifugation. Total RNA was extracted with Trizol reagent, and quality was checked on an Agilent 2100 Bioanalyzer.

This clonotype was detected many times. Which antigen it targets is not known. Qualities for individual bases were not recorded, and no much larger clone is one base off. The TCR beta CDR3 regions were amplified from the RNA transcripts. For the first round of RT-PCR on the TCR CDR3, the HTBI primer set was used together with the Qiagen OneStep RT-PCR kit. Libraries were constructed in a second round of multiplex PCR, after which size selection and purification were carried out. Paired-end sequencing of the libraries was performed with 100 bp reads on an Illumina HiSeq2000. As for the original processing: Raw data were processed with SOAPnuke, discarding reads with adapters, uncalled bases, mean Phred below 15, or no exact constant-primer or identifier match. COPE v1.2.5 was used to merge high-quality paired reads, and clonotypes were defined as unique nucleotide sequences. Clonotypes were aligned to IMGT TRBV, TRBD and TRBJ reference segments using MiTCR v1.1. The analysis was restricted to V-J combinations with a frequency above 0.0001, which together covered roughly 99% of the repertoires. The TCS score was defined as F50 (clonal expansion) divided by E x V (chaos), with BLOSUM62-based TCRdist calculated between CDR3 peptides within each V-J. Welch's t-statistics and random forest reduced some 510 V-J features to around 14, which were used in a naive Bayes classifier (R e1071). TCRdb applied fastp at Q25 and MiXCR to the public reads, then kept only in-frame beta chains. Each entry is one CDR3 protein sequence, shown with its most common DNA and genes. The V and J calls and clone size are TCRdb's, not the authors'. Across this sample there are roughly 650,000 distinct CDR3 sequences, with about 16% seen only once. Less than 3.5% of the sample goes to the ten largest clones.

The sequenced material came from blood. The sequence was collected from a middle-aged woman with Graves' ophthalmopathy. The sequence is built from TRBV30 and TRBJ2-7, with the D gene not clear enough to name. The DNA is TGTGCCTGGAGTGCCGGCCTAGAACGCGAGCAGTACTTC. The encoded protein is CAWSAGLEREQYF.